This passage covers 15 T cell receptor beta chains from one sample sequenced in a study of T cells in Graves' hyperthyroidism and ophthalmopathy. Regions amplified from RNA transcripts were the TCR beta CDR3 regions. Carried out on the TCR CDR3, a first-round RT-PCR used the HTBI primer set. TCRdb reprocessed the multiplex PCR reads via MiXCR and lists one record per CDR3 protein. The sample shows approximately 620,000 distinct CDR3 sequences, about 15% of them seen only once. Sequenced material: blood. Every receptor here comes from a woman between 25 and 40 years old with Graves' hyperthyroidism that later progressed to Graves' ophthalmopathy.

This clonotype has a count of ten or more. V usage is TRBV19 and J usage is TRBJ1-2; TRBD1 might be the D (5 bases). Germline lookup yields CDR1 LNHDA and CDR2 SQIVND (reference sequence). The CDR3 is 14 amino acids. V dropped 5 bases and J dropped 5 bases, with 15 bases sitting between them. This chain's CDR3 is CASSGQGILYGYTF. The CDR3 nucleotides are TGTGCCAGTAGTGGCCAGGGTATCCTTTATGGCTACACCTTC.

This clonotype was found many times. The chain employs TRBV7-2 and TRBJ2-5, with a tentative D call TRBD2 (5 bases). There are 15 residues in the CDR3. Per germline, CDR1 SGHTA and CDR2 FQGNSA. Deletions cut 1 base from V and 2 bases from J, with 11 bases between. The CDR3 spells CASSLGQPGQETQYF. The CDR3 coding sequence is TGTGCCAGCAGCTTAGGACAACCGGGGCAAGAGACCCAGTACTTC. Filled out from reference TRBV7-2 and TRBJ2-5, the complete variable domain reads GAGVSQSPSNKVTEKGKDVELRCDPISGHTALYWYRQSLGQGLEFLIYFQGNSAPDKSGLPSDRFSAERTGGSVSTLTIQRTQQEDSAVYLCASSLGQPGQETQYFGPGTRLLVL.

Many counts were recorded for this clonotype. The rearrangement uses TRBV6-1 and TRBJ1-5, with D uncertain. The germline V gene encodes CDR1 MNHNS and CDR2 SASEGT. This CDR3 comprises 13 residues. Trimming took off 10 bases at V and 0 bases at J, with 10 bases between the two ends. The CDR3 DNA sequence: TGTGCCATCCAAGGCCTTAGCAATCAGCCCCAGCATTTT. Its protein is CAIQGLSNQPQHF.

The V gene is TRBV7-9, the J gene TRBJ1-6; D gene ambiguous. In germline, CDR1 is SEHNR, CDR2 FQNEAQ (reference sequence). The V end was cut by 1 base, the J end by 6 bases, with 7 bases between. This CDR3 has 14 residues. CDR3 nucleotides: TGTGCCAGCAGCTTAGACAGCAGTAATTCACCCCTCCACTTT. Protein sequence: CASSLDSSNSPLHF. Together with reference TRBV7-9 and TRBJ1-6, the CDR3 gives the full variable domain: DTGVSQNPRHKITKRGQNVTFRCDPISEHNRLYWYRQTLGQGPEFLTYFQNEAQLEKSRLLSDRFSAERPKGSFSTLEIQRTEQGDSAMYLCASSLDSSNSPLHFGNGTRLTVT.

There are many counts of this clonotype. The chain links TRBV6-5 to TRBJ1-1; 7 bases are shared with TRBD1. Trimming removed 2 bases from V and 4 bases from J; junction bases left unmatched: 4. The CDR3 contains 14 residues. CDR1 and CDR2 from the germline V gene are MNHEY and SVGAGI. CDR3 in DNA: TGTGCCAGCAGTTACGACGGGACAGCCACTGAAGCTTTCTTT. Its protein is CASSYDGTATEAFF.

This clonotype was seen repeatedly, ten times or more. The rearrangement uses TRBV13 and TRBJ2-1; 14 bases agree with TRBD2. J lost 7 bases, V lost 4 bases, and 9 bases had no gene match. Germline CDR1 and CDR2: PRHDT and FYEKMQ (reference sequence). This CDR3 is built from 17 residues. CDR3 in amino acids: CASSSTGTSGGLNEQFF. CDR3 DNA sequence: TGTGCCAGCAGCTCCACCGGGACTAGCGGGGGATTGAATGAGCAGTTCTTC.

This clonotype has only a few counts. The chain combines TRBV5-6 with TRBJ1-1; possibly TRBD1 for D (5 bases). Germline CDR1 is SGHDT and CDR2 is YYEEEE. The V gene lost 4 bases and the J gene lost 5 bases, with 15 bases spanning the gap. This CDR3 region has 14 residues. In DNA, the CDR3 is TGTGCCAGCAGCCGTACGGGACGACCGACTGAAGCTTTCTTT. Encoded protein: CASSRTGRPTEAFF. Using reference TRBV5-6 and TRBJ1-1 for the parts outside the CDR3, the full variable domain is DAGVTQSPTHLIKTRGQQVTLRCSPKSGHDTVSWYQQALGQGPQFIFQYYEEEERQRGNFPDRFSGHQFPNYSSELNVNALLLGDSALYLCASSRTGRPTEAFFGQGTRLTVV.

This clonotype has a count of ten or more. The V and J genes are TRBV2 and TRBJ2-3, with D uncertain. The CDR3 loop spans 14 amino acids. The V end was cut by 5 bases, the J end by 2 bases, with 11 bases between. In germline, CDR1 is SNHLY, CDR2 FYNNEI. The CDR3 reads CASSPGTYTDTQYF. The CDR3 DNA is TGTGCCAGCAGTCCGGGTACTTACACAGATACGCAGTATTTT.

This clonotype was counted ten times or more. V is TRBV12-3 or TRBV12-4 and J is TRBJ1-2; TRBD1 matches 8 bases. The ends lost 6 bases at V and 2 bases at J; junction bases unmatched: 14. The CDR3 loop spans 17 amino acids. DNA of the CDR3: TGTGCCAGCAGAAGCCAGGGGGCCGGACTACCGAACTATGGCTACACCTTC. It yields the protein CASRSQGAGLPNYGYTF.

This clonotype was counted ten times or more. The gene calls are TRBV12-3 or TRBV12-4 and TRBJ1-1, with TRBD1 as a possible D gene (6 bases). The V end lost 6 bases, the J end lost 4 bases, and 9 bases lay between the germline ends. The CDR3 totals 12 residues. The CDR3 spells CASRPGVTEAFF. The CDR3 DNA is TGTGCCAGCAGGCCAGGGGTCACTGAAGCTTTCTTT.

This clonotype occurred many times. In nucleotides, the CDR3 is TGCAGTGCTAGAGGCGGGAGAGGTATCGGAGATACGCAGTATTTT. It codes for CSARGGRGIGDTQYF. V is TRBV20-1 and J is TRBJ2-3; the match to TRBD2 covers 7 bases. The CDR3 is 15 residues long. The junction had 9 bases not matched to a gene; V was cut back by 1 base and J by 5 bases. Germline CDR1 is DFQATT and CDR2 is SNEGSKA (reference sequence).

This clonotype has more than one count but fewer than ten. This chain connects TRBV4-3 to TRBJ2-3; 9 bases match TRBD1. Looked up from germline, CDR1 is LGHNA and CDR2 is YSLEER. Trimming removed 2 bases from V and 5 bases from J; junction bases left unmatched: 5. This CDR3 region has 15 residues. The CDR3 bases are TGCGCCAGCAGCCAATCCCACAGGGGGCGAGATACGCAGTATTTT. Protein: CASSQSHRGRDTQYF.

This clonotype was observed at least ten times. The chain employs TRBV7-2 and TRBJ2-3; 7 bases agree with TRBD1. CDR1 is SGHTA, CDR2 FQGNSA, per germline. The junction had 1 base not matched to a gene; V was cut back by 6 bases and J by 4 bases. The length of the CDR3 is 12 residues. CDR3 loop: CASRGGADTQYF. CDR3 coding DNA: TGTGCCAGCAGAGGGGGCGCAGATACGCAGTATTTT.

This clonotype was detected many times. The chain combines TRBV6-8 with TRBJ1-1; possible D gene TRBD1, 5 bases. Germline lookup yields CDR1 MNHGY and CDR2 SAAAGT. V lost 6 bases to trimming and J lost 12 bases, with 17 bases between them. This CDR3 region has 12 residues. CDR3 bases: TGTGCCAGCAGCGTGGGACGGCATATTACTTTCTTT. Its translation: CASSVGRHITFF.

This clonotype has just a few counts. The V gene is TRBV5-6, the J gene TRBJ2-1; 8 bases match TRBD2. CDR1 SGHDT and CDR2 YYEEEE come from the germline V gene. After removal of 4 bases from V and 4 bases from J, the junction contained 7 bases not matched to a gene. This CDR3 is built from 15 residues. The CDR3 protein is CASSHGRAGYNEQFF. CDR3 nucleotide sequence: TGTGCCAGCAGCCACGGGAGGGCCGGATACAATGAGCAGTTCTTC.